These 19 T cell receptor beta chains originate from one sample sequenced in a study of T-cell reconstitution after alpha-beta-depleted transplantation in children. TCRbeta library construction was performed incorporating unique molecular identifiers. A single record per CDR3 protein comes from TCRdb applying MiXCR to the PCR reads. This sample carries some 500,000 distinct CDR3 sequences, about 18% of them seen once, and the ten largest clones take 2.5% to 4%. Sequenced here: PBMCs from the stem cell graft donor, sampled from the stem cell graft. Receptors were obtained from a human donor who donated a stem cell graft to a child with acute lymphoblastic leukemia.

This clonotype occurred many times. The chain links TRBV7-8 to TRBJ2-1; maybe TRBD1 (6 bases). The CDR3 contains 17 residues. V lost 3 bases and J 4 bases, leaving 19 bases between the germline ends. The germline V gene has CDR1 SGHVS and CDR2 FQNEAQ. CDR3 sequence reads: CASSFVGAVRGYNEQFF. CDR3 nucleotide sequence: TGTGCCAGCAGCTTTGTAGGGGCAGTCAGGGGATACAATGAGCAGTTCTTC.

This chain joins TRBV6-1 and TRBJ2-7; 12 bases are shared with TRBD2. With V trimmed by 7 bases and J by 4 bases, 5 bases remained unmatched. CDR1 MNHNS and CDR2 SASEGT come from the germline V gene. This CDR3 region has 14 residues. The CDR3 DNA reads TGTGCCAGCACCCTCCTAGCGGGAGGGTACGAGCAGTACTTC. It translates to CASTLLAGGYEQYF.

On this clonotype: Germline and junction disagree at one end, which may indicate a read error. The chain combines TRBV5-1 with TRBJ2-4; 7 bases fit TRBD1. The CDR3 totals 19 residues. Germline-derived CDR1 and CDR2 are SGHRS and YFSETQ. The CDR3 is CASSLVVRSTGLSNNIQYF. CDR3 sequence (DNA): TGCGCCAGCAGCTTGGTGGTCAGGTCGACAGGGTTGTCCAATAACATTCAGTACTTC.

This clonotype was seen a handful of times. The chain combines TRBV5-5 with TRBJ1-4, with a possible D match to TRBD1 (5 bases). This CDR3 has 17 residues. CDR1 is SGHKS, CDR2 YYEKEE, per germline (reference sequence). V was trimmed by 4 bases and J by 7 bases, leaving 23 bases between them. The CDR3 sequence: CASSRPGVSPQGEKLFF. The CDR3 DNA reads as TGTGCCAGCAGCCGTCCCGGGGTCAGTCCCCAGGGTGAAAAACTGTTTTTT.

This clonotype was picked up a small number of times. Here the CDR3 DNA reads TGCGCCAGCACCCCCCGCGGGAATGGAGTCTATAGCACAGATACGCAGTATTTT. It yields the protein CASTPRGNGVYSTDTQYF. V and J are TRBV4-1 and TRBJ2-3; perhaps TRBD2 as D (6 bases). CDR1 and CDR2 (germline): MGHRA, YSYEKL. With 7 bases removed from V and 0 bases from J, the gap between germline ends came to 23 bases. The CDR3 is made up of 18 amino acids.

A few counts support this clonotype. This chain connects TRBV5-8 to TRBJ2-7; TRBD2 aligns across 11 bases. The CDR3 runs to 14 residues. Per the germline V gene, CDR1 is SGHTS and CDR2 is YDEGEE. V gave up 4 bases and J gave up 4 bases; unmatched junction bases: 4. The CDR3 loop reads CASSPLAGVYEQYF. The CDR3 DNA sequence: TGTGCCAGCAGCCCACTAGCGGGAGTTTACGAGCAGTACTTC. The full variable domain, in which reference TRBV5-8 and TRBJ2-7 provide the parts outside the CDR3, is EAGVTQSPTHLIKTRGQQATLRCSPISGHTSVYWYQQALGLGLQFLLWYDEGEERNRGNFPPRFSGRQFPNYSSELNVNALELEDSALYLCASSPLAGVYEQYFGPGTRLTVT.

The CDR3 region is CASSPLTGVRSETQYF. The CDR3 nucleotides read TGTGCCAGCTCACCCCTGACGGGGGTGAGAAGTGAGACCCAGTACTTC. The chain employs TRBV18 and TRBJ2-5; D is perhaps TRBD2 (6 bases). From germline, CDR1 is KGHSH and CDR2 LQKENI. The CDR3 spans 16 residues. The V end was cut by 3 bases, the J end by 5 bases, with 19 bases between.

This clonotype was detected only a few times. This chain connects TRBV6-5 to TRBJ2-7, with D perhaps matching TRBD2 (6 bases). Germline V CDR1 and CDR2: MNHEY, SVGAGI. V lost 0 bases and J 7 bases, leaving 10 bases between the germline ends. The CDR3 extends over 13 amino acids. The DNA for the CDR3 is TGTGCCAGCAGTTACTCGTCGGGGGTGGAGCAGTACTTC. The encoded protein is CASSYSSGVEQYF.

This sequence joins TRBV29-1 and TRBJ2-5; D gene unclear. V was trimmed by 7 bases and J by 4 bases, leaving 13 bases between them. The CDR3 covers 12 residues. Germline CDR1 is SQVTM and CDR2 is ANQGSEA. The CDR3 loop is CSAARPGETQYF. In nucleotides, the CDR3 is TGCAGCGCCGCCAGGCCAGGAGAGACCCAGTACTTC.

The genes are TRBV12-3 or TRBV12-4 and TRBJ2-1; no firm D call. V shed 4 bases and J shed 10 bases, with 11 bases lying between them. This CDR3 has 12 residues. CDR3 DNA sequence: TGTGCCAGCAGTTCCTCCGGCGGCGAGCAGTTCTTC. Translated: CASSSSGGEQFF.

The CDR3 reads CASRPLQDFKIAEYNTQYF. The CDR3 nucleotides read TGTGCCAGCAGGCCGTTACAGGATTTTAAGATAGCGGAGTATAATACGCAGTATTTT. The rearrangement uses TRBV27 and TRBJ2-3; the D gene is possibly TRBD2 (6 bases). Trimming pared 6 bases from V and 7 bases from J, leaving 32 bases between. Germline V gene sequence: CDR1 MNHEY, CDR2 SMNVEV (reference sequence). The CDR3 totals 19 residues.

This clonotype was seen a few times. This chain joins TRBV5-1 and TRBJ2-7; no firm D call. Trimming cost V 4 bases and J 6 bases, with 20 bases left between them. Per germline, CDR1 SGHRS and CDR2 YFSETQ. The CDR3 is 15 amino acids. CDR3 coding DNA: TGCGCCAGCAGCATGGTCGGACGGATGTTGGGCGAGCAGTACTTC. This codes for CASSMVGRMLGEQYF.

Only a few counts were recorded for this clonotype. A read error may produce the germline difference seen at one junction end. V usage is TRBV29-1 and J usage is TRBJ1-1; TRBD1 aligns across 9 bases. Germline CDR1 SQVTM, CDR2 ANQGSEA. This CDR3 region has 14 residues. The CDR3 loop reads CSAEGQGTNTEAFF. The CDR3 DNA is TGCAGCGCTGAAGGACAGGGGACGAACACTGAAGCTTTCTTT.

The gene calls are TRBV29-1 and TRBJ2-1; unclear D gene. This CDR3 region has 14 residues. The germline V and J ends were trimmed by 7 bases and 0 bases, with 13 bases remaining between them. CDR1 and CDR2 from the germline V gene are SQVTM and ANQGSEA. CDR3 sequence (DNA): TGCAGCGCCCCCCTATCTTACTCCTACAATGAGCAGTTCTTC. It translates to CSAPLSYSYNEQFF.

The rearrangement joins TRBV27 to TRBJ2-2; D possibly corresponds to TRBD1 (6 bases). Germline V lookup: CDR1 MNHEY, CDR2 SMNVEV (reference sequence). CDR3 length: 15 amino acids. V shed 7 bases and J shed 4 bases, with 16 bases lying between them. This CDR3 is CASTDGQTFTGELFF. The CDR3, as DNA: TGTGCCAGCACCGATGGACAGACCTTCACCGGGGAGCTGTTTTTT.

The V gene is TRBV27, the J gene TRBJ2-2, with 9 positions matching TRBD2. Germline V lookup: CDR1 MNHEY, CDR2 SMNVEV (reference sequence). There are 17 residues in the CDR3. V shed 4 bases and J 0 bases; nucleotides not matched to a gene: 6. The CDR3 nucleotides are TGTGCCAGCAGTTCCGGACTAGCGCCTACGAACACCGGGGAGCTGTTTTTT. It codes for CASSSGLAPTNTGELFF.

V is TRBV20-1 and J is TRBJ1-1; D is unclear. The V end lost 3 bases, the J end lost 1 base, and 15 bases lay between the germline ends. The germline gives CDR1 DFQATT, CDR2 SNEGSKA (reference sequence). The CDR3 spans 15 residues. The CDR3 DNA reads as TGCAGTGCTAGGTTGGTGGGTGTTGGGAACACTGAAGCTTTCTTT. It encodes CSARLVGVGNTEAFF.

This clonotype was detected only once. The V call is TRBV12-3 or TRBV12-4, the J call TRBJ2-7; 8 nucleotides match TRBD2. CDR3 length equals 19 residues. The ends lost 1 base at V and 0 bases at J; junction bases unmatched: 14. The DNA for the CDR3 is TGTGCCAGCAGTTTAGGTCGATGGCTAGCGGGCCCCAACTCCTACGAGCAGTACTTC. Translation gives CASSLGRWLAGPNSYEQYF.

The chain has TRBV6-5 and TRBJ2-3, with D hard to call. CDR1 MNHEY and CDR2 SVGAGI come from the germline V gene. The ends were cut back, 0 bases at V and 9 bases at J, with 13 bases in the middle. This CDR3 region has 14 residues. The CDR3 loop is CASSYSPPALTQYF. CDR3 DNA sequence: TGTGCCAGCAGTTACTCCCCCCCTGCTTTGACGCAGTATTTT.